The T cell receptor (beta chain) described here comes from a study of Ad26.COV2.S vaccination and SARS-CoV-2 variants. Indicated treatment: approximately 18 received Ad26.COV2.S at low or high dose, single or two shots; roughly five received placebo; per-sample allocation not given. Collection of the samples took place on day 63 after the first injection of vaccine or placebo. Donor was an adult aged 18-55 years in Boston. CDR1 and CDR2 from the germline V gene are LGHNA and YSLEER. The CDR3 extends over 15 amino acids. Trimming removed 0 bases at V and 5 bases at J, with 13 bases between. Here immunoSEQ multiplex PCR was the method, and the copy in TCRdb shows in-frame clones only, minus some. This table holds about 680,000 clones, roughly 90% found once.

The chain combines TRBV4-3 with TRBJ1-2, with D uncertain. The starting material was peripheral blood, obtained in a trial of Ad26.COV2.S vaccine versus placebo. The sequence was collected from a person between 18 and 65 years old who received the Ad26.COV2.S COVID-19 vaccine or a placebo. The CDR3 region is CASSQETSLQYGYTF. CDR3 nucleotide sequence: TGCGCCAGCAGCCAAGAAACAAGCTTACAATATGGCTACACCTTC.